This T cell receptor (beta chain) emerged from a study of blood T cell repertoires in COVID-19. The overall study: Samples of COVID-19 (acute and convalescent) were obtained from the United States, Italy and Spain.

Authors' processing steps: The assay estimated nucleated cells by amplifying reference gene primers. TCRdb's table, derived via immunoSEQ multiplex PCR, lists solely in-frame clones and lacks some. V and J calls and clone size follow that table, whereas D and trimming were derived from the DNA. The sample has some 120,000 clones, about 80% seen once; the top ten hold about 25%. V was shortened by 5 bases and J by 7 bases, with 20 bases between the two germline ends. CDR1 and CDR2 from the germline V gene are PRHDT and FYEKMQ (reference sequence). This CDR3 has 16 residues. Input material: peripheral blood. This sequence joins TRBV13 and TRBJ2-2; D may be TRBD2 (6 bases). This clonotype was obtained from a human donor in a cohort sampled during active COVID-19. The CDR3 nucleotides are TGTGCCAGCAGCCCCTCCGGGACTTACGTGGACGGGGAGCTGTTTTTT. It yields the protein CASSPSGTYVDGELFF. The full variable domain, its missing parts supplied by reference TRBV13 and TRBJ2-2, is AAGVIQSPRHLIKEKRETATLKCYPIPRHDTVYWYQQGPGQDPQFLISFYEKMQSDKGSIPDRFSAQQFSDYHSELNMSSLELGDSALYFCASSPSGTYVDGELFFGEGSRLTVL.